These T cell receptor beta chains were read from a single sample in a study of sequential checkpoint blockade in melanoma. The assay was immunoSEQ multiplex PCR, and TCRdb's table has in-frame clones only and misses some. The sample contains about 40,000 clones, 86% of which appear only once. Material: CD8+ T cells sorted from blood (inferred from file names), obtained from a patient given nivolumab and ipilimumab in sequence. The receptors here all came from a human donor with melanoma. Both conserved end residues are part of each CDR3. The order of the fields is clone size, V gene, D gene, J gene, CDR3 DNA, CDR3 protein. D genes are given only for firm matches. The size entry is marked missing in some rows and otherwise reads once, few, many or a size class.

clone_size: -; v_call: TRBV7-8; d_call: TRBD1; j_call: TRBJ1-4; cdr3_nt: TGTGCCAGCAGCTTAGCGGGACAGGGAAACGAAAAACTGTTTTTT; cdr3_aa: CASSLAGQGNEKLFF
clone_size: -; v_call: TRBV15; d_call: TRBD1; j_call: TRBJ2-3; cdr3_nt: TGTGCCACCAGATCCGACAGGGGATTTACAGATACGCAGTATTTT; cdr3_aa: CATRSDRGFTDTQYF
clone_size: -; v_call: TRBV5-4; d_call: -; j_call: TRBJ2-7; cdr3_nt: TGTGCCAGCAGCTTGCAGGACAGACTTTCCTACGAGCAGTACTTC; cdr3_aa: CASSLQDRLSYEQYF
clone_size: -; v_call: TRBV5-1; d_call: TRBD1; j_call: TRBJ2-7; cdr3_nt: TGCGCCAGCAGCTTGGGACAGGGGGCGAGCTCCTACGAGCAGTACTTC; cdr3_aa: CASSLGQGASSYEQYF
clone_size: -; v_call: TRBV4-2; d_call: TRBD2; j_call: TRBJ2-4; cdr3_nt: TGTGCCAGCAGCCAACGACTAGCGGGAGGTCGGACTGTCAAAAACATTCAGTACTTC; cdr3_aa: CASSQRLAGGRTVKNIQYF
clone_size: few; v_call: TRBV30; d_call: -; j_call: TRBJ1-2; cdr3_nt: TGTGCCGGGACCGAGGATTATGGCTACACCTTC; cdr3_aa: CAGTEDYGYTF
clone_size: -; v_call: TRBV13; d_call: -; j_call: TRBJ2-5; cdr3_nt: TGTGCCAGCAGCCCGCCCGGCATAGGGGGTACGACAGGGACCCAGTACTTC; cdr3_aa: CASSPPGIGGTTGTQYF
clone_size: large; v_call: TRBV27; d_call: -; j_call: TRBJ1-5; cdr3_nt: TGTGCCAGCAGGGGAGTCACGAGCAATCAGCCCCAGCATTTT; cdr3_aa: CASRGVTSNQPQHF
clone_size: few; v_call: TRBV28; d_call: -; j_call: TRBJ2-2; cdr3_nt: TGTGCCAGCAGTTTAAACCTCCGGGACACGGGAAACACCGGGGAGCTGTTTTTT; cdr3_aa: CASSLNLRDTGNTGELFF
clone_size: -; v_call: TRBV27; d_call: TRBD1; j_call: TRBJ1-2; cdr3_nt: TGTGCCAGCAGCCCGACAGGGAGTTTGAGGTACACCTTC; cdr3_aa: CASSPTGSLRYTF
clone_size: -; v_call: TRBV28; d_call: TRBD1; j_call: TRBJ1-5; cdr3_nt: TGTGCCAGCAGTCCCTGGGACAGGAGCCTTAATCAGCCCCAGCATTTT; cdr3_aa: CASSPWDRSLNQPQHF
clone_size: few; v_call: TRBV7-9; d_call: TRBD1; j_call: TRBJ1-2; cdr3_nt: TGTGCCAGCAGCCCTCCGGGACAGGGATATCATGGCTACACCTTC; cdr3_aa: CASSPPGQGYHGYTF
clone_size: -; v_call: TRBV27; d_call: -; j_call: TRBJ2-1; cdr3_nt: TGTGCCAGCAGTTTATGGCAAGCGAGCTCCTACAATGAGCAGTTCTTC; cdr3_aa: CASSLWQASSYNEQFF
clone_size: -; v_call: TRBV18; d_call: -; j_call: TRBJ2-1; cdr3_nt: TGTGCCAGCTCACCGAGTAGCCTGGCTGGTAGGAATGAGCAGTTCTTC; cdr3_aa: CASSPSSLAGRNEQFF
clone_size: -; v_call: TRBV2; d_call: -; j_call: TRBJ1-1; cdr3_nt: TGTGCCAGCGGGAGCTCCATTTCGTCGAACACTGAAGCTTTCTTT; cdr3_aa: CASGSSISSNTEAFF
clone_size: few; v_call: TRBV15; d_call: TRBD2; j_call: TRBJ2-1; cdr3_nt: TGTGCCACCAGCAGACACCTAAAGCCCCCGACTAGCGGGATGCTGTATGAGCAGTTCTTC; cdr3_aa: CATSRHLKPPTSGMLYEQFF
clone_size: -; v_call: TRBV9; d_call: -; j_call: TRBJ2-2; cdr3_nt: TGTGCCAGCAGCCTCGGGACTCGACTTGCCACCGGGGAGCTGTTTTTT; cdr3_aa: CASSLGTRLATGELFF
clone_size: -; v_call: TRBV7-6; d_call: TRBD2; j_call: TRBJ2-1; cdr3_nt: TGTGCCAGCAGCCCAATAGCGGGAGGGCGTCGTAATGAGCAGTTCTTC; cdr3_aa: CASSPIAGGRRNEQFF
clone_size: few; v_call: TRBV4-3; d_call: -; j_call: TRBJ2-1; cdr3_nt: TGCGCCAGCAGGACAGACCTCTACAATGAGCAGTTCTTC; cdr3_aa: CASRTDLYNEQFF
clone_size: -; v_call: TRBV13; d_call: TRBD1; j_call: TRBJ2-7; cdr3_nt: TGTGCCAGCAGCGGGACAGGGAACTACTACGAGCAGTACTTC; cdr3_aa: CASSGTGNYYEQYF
clone_size: -; v_call: TRBV6-4; d_call: TRBD1; j_call: TRBJ2-3; cdr3_nt: TGTGCCAGCAGTGACTCTTGGCAGGGGGGCACAGATACGCAGTATTTT; cdr3_aa: CASSDSWQGGTDTQYF
clone_size: -; v_call: TRBV28; d_call: -; j_call: TRBJ2-7; cdr3_nt: TGTGCCAGCAGTTTGCGTCGGACAGTTAGTGTCTACGAGCAGTACTTC; cdr3_aa: CASSLRRTVSVYEQYF
clone_size: -; v_call: TRBV2; d_call: -; j_call: TRBJ1-5; cdr3_nt: TGTGCCAGCAGGCAAGAGGGCGGGAGCAATCAGCCCCAGCATTTT; cdr3_aa: CASRQEGGSNQPQHF
clone_size: -; v_call: TRBV9; d_call: TRBD1; j_call: TRBJ1-5; cdr3_nt: TGTGCCAGCAGCGCTGGACAGGTCTATCAGCCCCAGCATTTT; cdr3_aa: CASSAGQVYQPQHF
clone_size: few; v_call: TRBV4-1; d_call: -; j_call: TRBJ2-1; cdr3_nt: TGCGCCAGCACCCAGGGCGGGCGTTCCTACAATGAGCAGTTCTTC; cdr3_aa: CASTQGGRSYNEQFF
clone_size: -; v_call: TRBV7-9; d_call: TRBD2; j_call: TRBJ2-1; cdr3_nt: TGTGCCAGCAGCTTAGCGGGAGGGCCCTCCAATGAGCAGTTCTTC; cdr3_aa: CASSLAGGPSNEQFF
clone_size: -; v_call: TRBV27; d_call: TRBD1; j_call: TRBJ2-7; cdr3_nt: TGTGCCAGCAGTTCCCGGGACAGATCCTACGAGCAGTACTTC; cdr3_aa: CASSSRDRSYEQYF
clone_size: -; v_call: TRBV9; d_call: TRBD1; j_call: TRBJ2-7; cdr3_nt: TGTGCCAGCAGCGTAGGAGGGACAGGGTACTACGAGCAGTACTTC; cdr3_aa: CASSVGGTGYYEQYF